This paragraph covers one T cell receptor beta chain sequence. This record belongs to a study of T cells in Graves' hyperthyroidism and ophthalmopathy. Study background: Peripheral blood was collected at initial diagnosis, before any treatment.

Amplified TCR beta CDR3 regions came from RNA transcripts. In the first-round RT-PCR of the TCR CDR3, the HTBI primer set was used. From the multiplex PCR reads, TCRdb called clonotypes with MiXCR, one entry per CDR3 protein. The table lists some 600,000 distinct CDR3 sequences, more than 11% of them singletons. The CDR3 loop spans 13 amino acids. The germline CDR1 and CDR2 sequences are MGHRA and YSYEKL. V was trimmed by 4 bases and J by 7 bases, leaving 13 bases between them. This clonotype was sampled from a woman in her twenties or thirties with Graves' hyperthyroidism that later progressed to Graves' ophthalmopathy. Sample: blood. The chain uses TRBV4-1 and TRBJ2-5; D is possibly TRBD2 (5 bases). CDR3 loop: CASSPPGGGTQYF. The CDR3 DNA reads TGCGCCAGCAGCCCCCCAGGCGGAGGGACCCAGTACTTC.